This TCR beta chain was documented in a study of CXCR3-negative and CXCR3-positive naive CD8 T cells. On this clonotype itself: The antigen is undetermined.

General study results and limits: Partly lower CXCR3 expression followed cryopreservation, and most assays relied on fresh PBMCs. TRB CDR3 hydrophobicity was greater in CXCR3-positive naive cells than in CXCR3-negative naive cells. Sequencing showed both naive subsets with comparably high diversity, and memory CD8+ cells much lower. Within a donor, both naive subsets shared TRBV-TRBJ usage, unlike memory cells.

The CDR3 contains 15 residues. Looked up from germline, CDR1 is SGHKS and CDR2 is YYEKEE (reference sequence). The study made its TRB cDNA libraries by 5' RACE, adding UMI labels. Following a re-call of the 5' RACE reads, TCRdb has one entry per CDR3 protein and lacks DNA. This table holds fewer than 50,000 distinct CDR3 sequences. The receptor was isolated from a human donor in good health. Some clones in this sample may be carry-over from other donors' samples. This chain links TRBV5-5 with TRBJ2-1; TCRdb's assignment of TRBD1 cannot be checked, as there is no DNA. Sequenced input: naive CXCR3- CD8+ T cells from blood. Stated subset: CD45RO-CCR7+CD27+CD95- naive CD8+ T cells lacking CXCR3 (TNR3-). The CDR3: CASSLATGPYNEQFF.